This section outlines one T cell receptor beta chain sequence together with its context. This record belongs to a study of blood T cell repertoires in COVID-19. Looking at the study overall: PBMCs, B-cell-depleted T cells, or T cells were the source of the cDNA or gDNA that made up the material.

Methods used by the authors: It was from reference gene primer amplification that nucleated cell counts were estimated. This table comes from immunoSEQ multiplex PCR, and its TCRdb copy is limited to in-frame clones, with some not included. The V and J calls and clone size come from that table; D and trimming were worked out from the DNA. The data contain under 250,000 clones, roughly 85% of them singletons. Sequenced material: peripheral blood. This receptor was identified in a woman aged 65 to 85 with COVID-19, enrolled during active disease.

CDR3: CASSEQGSSYNEQFF. CDR3 DNA sequence: TGCGCCAGCAGTGAACAGGGGAGCTCCTACAATGAGCAGTTCTTC. This chain connects TRBV10-2 to TRBJ2-1; TRBD1 matches at 7 bases. The germline gives CDR1 WSHSY, CDR2 SAAADI. The CDR3 length is 15 residues. V lost 3 bases, J lost 0 bases, and 2 bases stayed unmatched.